These T cell receptor beta chains were read from a single sample in a study of cytotoxic CD8 clonotypes in ibrutinib-treated CLL. Using immunoSEQ multiplex PCR, the repertoire was profiled, and TCRdb retains in-frame clones only, with some absent. The top ten clones hold 25% to 30% of a sample with 20,000 to 25,000 clones, roughly three quarters of them seen once. Specimen: PBMCs, collected after 24 months of ibrutinib treatment. These receptors originate from a human donor with chronic lymphocytic leukemia. CDR3s include the opening cysteine and the closing phenylalanine or tryptophan. The order of the fields is clone size, D gene, J gene, V gene, CDR3 DNA, CDR3 protein. A D gene is named only where the DNA matches it firmly. The size of a clone is reported for some rows only, either as once, few or many, or as a class for expanded clones.

abundance: many
d_gene: -
j_gene: TRBJ1-5
v_gene: TRBV19
CDR3nt: TGTGCCAGTAGTCCTCCTGGTCAGCCCCAGCATTTT
CDR3aa: CASSPPGQPQHF

abundance: -
d_gene: TRBD1
j_gene: TRBJ1-5
v_gene: TRBV19
CDR3nt: TGTGCCAGTAGTCGGGACAGGGATCAGCCCCAGCATTTT
CDR3aa: CASSRDRDQPQHF

abundance: -
d_gene: TRBD2
j_gene: TRBJ2-7
v_gene: TRBV7-9
CDR3nt: TGTGCCAGCAGCCGCGAGCTGACTAGCGGGGTATCCTACGAGCAGTACTTC
CDR3aa: CASSRELTSGVSYEQYF

abundance: -
d_gene: -
j_gene: TRBJ1-5
v_gene: TRBV19
CDR3nt: TGTGCCAGTAGAAAGACAGGTGGCAATCAGCCCCAGCATTTT
CDR3aa: CASRKTGGNQPQHF

abundance: -
d_gene: -
j_gene: TRBJ2-5
v_gene: TRBV5-4
CDR3nt: TGTGCCAGCAGCTTGGACCGGGAGACCCAGTACTTC
CDR3aa: CASSLDRETQYF

abundance: -
d_gene: TRBD1
j_gene: TRBJ1-3
v_gene: TRBV11-2
CDR3nt: TGTGCCAGCAGCTTCGGACAGGGGTTTAACACCATATATTTT
CDR3aa: CASSFGQGFNTIYF

abundance: many
d_gene: TRBD1
j_gene: TRBJ1-1
v_gene: TRBV18
CDR3nt: TGTGCCAGCTCACCAACCCGGGACAGGGGGCATACTTTCTTT
CDR3aa: CASSPTRDRGHTFF

abundance: -
d_gene: -
j_gene: TRBJ1-1
v_gene: TRBV7-9
CDR3nt: TGTGCCAGCAGCCTCGACAGGCAGGTCACTGAAGCTTTCTTT
CDR3aa: CASSLDRQVTEAFF

abundance: once
d_gene: TRBD1
j_gene: TRBJ2-5
v_gene: TRBV5-8
CDR3nt: TGTGCCAGCAGCGGAACAGGGGGCGTTGGAGAGACCCAGTACTTC
CDR3aa: CASSGTGGVGETQYF

abundance: -
d_gene: TRBD1
j_gene: TRBJ2-2
v_gene: TRBV19
CDR3nt: TGTGCCAGTAATTCCGGGACAGGGATAACCGGGGAGCTGTTTTTT
CDR3aa: CASNSGTGITGELFF

abundance: few
d_gene: -
j_gene: TRBJ2-1
v_gene: TRBV25-1
CDR3nt: TGTGCCAGCAGACGGGGTGAGGGATCGCAGTTCTTC
CDR3aa: CASRRGEGSQFF

abundance: few
d_gene: -
j_gene: TRBJ2-1
v_gene: TRBV19
CDR3nt: TGTGCCAGTAGTGCCGGACAACACAATGAGCAGTTCTTC
CDR3aa: CASSAGQHNEQFF

abundance: -
d_gene: -
j_gene: TRBJ2-1
v_gene: TRBV5-4
CDR3nt: TGTGCCAGCAGCTTTCAACAGCGGAACAATGTGCAGTTCTTC
CDR3aa: CASSFQQRNNVQFF

abundance: -
d_gene: TRBD1
j_gene: TRBJ2-5
v_gene: TRBV7-9
CDR3nt: TGTGCCAGCAGATCTACGACAGGGGGCTTCCAAGAGACCCAGTACTTC
CDR3aa: CASRSTTGGFQETQYF

abundance: few
d_gene: -
j_gene: TRBJ2-3
v_gene: TRBV10-3
CDR3nt: TGTGCCATCAGTGAATCCGGACGGGGCACAGATACGCAGTATTTT
CDR3aa: CAISESGRGTDTQYF

abundance: -
d_gene: TRBD1
j_gene: TRBJ2-7
v_gene: TRBV18
CDR3nt: TGTGCCAGCTCACAATCAACAGGGGGTCCATACGAGCAGTACTTC
CDR3aa: CASSQSTGGPYEQYF

abundance: -
d_gene: TRBD1
j_gene: TRBJ2-3
v_gene: TRBV18
CDR3nt: TGTGCCAGCTCACCACCCCCAGGGGGCGATACGCAGTATTTT
CDR3aa: CASSPPPGGDTQYF

abundance: -
d_gene: -
j_gene: TRBJ1-6
v_gene: TRBV6-5
CDR3nt: TGTGCCAGCAGTTACCGGGGTAATTCACCCCTCCACTTT
CDR3aa: CASSYRGNSPLHF

abundance: once
d_gene: -
j_gene: TRBJ2-7
v_gene: TRBV29-1
CDR3nt: TGCAGCGTTGAAACGGTAGGAACAAATACCTACGAGCAGTACTTC
CDR3aa: CSVETVGTNTYEQYF

abundance: -
d_gene: -
j_gene: TRBJ2-6
v_gene: TRBV14
CDR3nt: TGTGCCAGCAGCCAAGTCTTCTTAGGACGGAACTTCTCTGGGGCCAACGTCCTGACTTTC
CDR3aa: CASSQVFLGRNFSGANVLTF

abundance: -
d_gene: -
j_gene: TRBJ1-1
v_gene: TRBV4-1
CDR3nt: TGCGCCAGCAGGCAGGGGAACACTGAAGCTTTCTTT
CDR3aa: CASRQGNTEAFF

abundance: -
d_gene: -
j_gene: TRBJ2-7
v_gene: TRBV5-1
CDR3nt: TGCGCCAGCAGGGGCGGGACCACGGCTGGGGAGCAGTACTTC
CDR3aa: CASRGGTTAGEQYF

abundance: few
d_gene: -
j_gene: TRBJ1-1
v_gene: TRBV19
CDR3nt: TGTGCCAGTAGTATTAGTCCTTCGAATGCCATGAACACTGAAGCTTTCTTT
CDR3aa: CASSISPSNAMNTEAFF

abundance: -
d_gene: TRBD1
j_gene: TRBJ2-2
v_gene: TRBV9
CDR3nt: TGTGCCAGCAGCGTAGAACAGGGGAGCACCGGGGAGCTGTTTTTT
CDR3aa: CASSVEQGSTGELFF

abundance: few
d_gene: -
j_gene: TRBJ2-2
v_gene: TRBV6-5
CDR3nt: TGTGCCAGCAGAGACCGGGACGGACCTTGGGGGCTGTTTTTT
CDR3aa: CASRDRDGPWGLFF

abundance: few
d_gene: -
j_gene: TRBJ1-2
v_gene: TRBV30
CDR3nt: TGTGCCTGGAGTGTAGAAGTTGGGCGGGGCTGGAGCTATGGCTACACCTTC
CDR3aa: CAWSVEVGRGWSYGYTF

abundance: -
d_gene: -
j_gene: TRBJ2-1
v_gene: TRBV2
CDR3nt: TGTGCCAGCAGTGGGGCGGGGTCAACCTACAATGAGCAGTTCTTC
CDR3aa: CASSGAGSTYNEQFF

abundance: few
d_gene: -
j_gene: TRBJ1-1
v_gene: TRBV2
CDR3nt: TGTGCCAGCAGCAGGACCCGAAGCGATAACACTGAAGCTTTCTTT
CDR3aa: CASSRTRSDNTEAFF

abundance: -
d_gene: -
j_gene: TRBJ2-3
v_gene: TRBV21-1
CDR3nt: TGTGCCAGCAGCCTCCAAAGTTCGGGAACGCAGTATTTT
CDR3aa: CASSLQSSGTQYF

abundance: -
d_gene: -
j_gene: TRBJ1-1
v_gene: TRBV14
CDR3nt: TGTGCCAGCAGCCAAGGGGGAAGAACTGAAGCTTTCTTT
CDR3aa: CASSQGGRTEAFF

abundance: -
d_gene: TRBD1
j_gene: TRBJ2-1
v_gene: TRBV19
CDR3nt: TGTGCCAGTAGTATAACCTGGACAGGGAACAATGAGCAGTTCTTC
CDR3aa: CASSITWTGNNEQFF